These 17 T cell receptor beta chains were all obtained from the same sample, sequenced in a study of blood T cell repertoires in COVID-19. The data were produced by immunoSEQ multiplex PCR, yet TCRdb's version contains in-frame clones alone and is incomplete. The table has under 200,000 clones, 85% to 90% seen once. The material sequenced was peripheral blood. The receptors derive from a man younger than 35 with active or convalescent COVID-19.

The gene calls are TRBV11-2 and TRBJ1-1, with D possibly matching TRBD1 (6 bases). The CDR3 is 12 amino acids. Germline V lookup: CDR1 SGHAT, CDR2 FQNNGV. V was trimmed by 5 bases and J by 11 bases, leaving 15 bases between them. The CDR3 loop is CASSPGGGLAFF. The DNA for the CDR3 is TGTGCCAGCAGCCCCGGGGGGGGGCTGGCTTTCTTT. The full variable domain, rest sourced from reference TRBV11-2 and TRBJ1-1, is EAGVAQSPRYKIIEKRQSVAFWCNPISGHATLYWYQQILGQGPKLLIQFQNNGVVDDSQLPKDRFSAERLKGVDSTLKIQPAKLEDSAVYLCASSPGGGLAFFGQGTRLTVV.

V usage is TRBV14 and J usage is TRBJ2-6; D possibly corresponds to TRBD2 (6 bases). V gave up 0 bases and J gave up 1 base, with 16 bases separating them. The CDR3 runs 19 residues. Germline-derived CDR1 and CDR2 are SGHDN and FVKESK. The CDR3 nucleotides are TGTGCCAGCAGCCAAGAGGTGGGGGGACCGAGATCTGGGGCCAACGTCCTGACTTTC. It yields the protein CASSQEVGGPRSGANVLTF.

This clone was found once. This rearrangement joins TRBV7-9 to TRBJ1-4; 8 bases map to TRBD1. The CDR3 is 14 amino acids. Germline CDR1 reads SEHNR; CDR2 reads FQNEAQ (reference sequence). The trim removed 5 bases at V and 4 bases at J, leaving 3 bases unmatched. CDR3 in amino acids: CASSLGQDNEKLFF. The CDR3, as DNA: TGTGCCAGCAGCCTGGGACAGGATAATGAAAAACTGTTTTTT. Looking up the rest from reference TRBV7-9 and TRBJ1-4 gives the full variable domain: DTGVSQNPRHKITKRGQNVTFRCDPISEHNRLYWYRQTLGQGPEFLTYFQNEAQLEKSRLLSDRFSAERPKGSFSTLEIQRTEQGDSAMYLCASSLGQDNEKLFFGSGTQLSVL.

The chain employs TRBV18 and TRBJ2-7, with D possibly matching TRBD1 (6 bases). The V gene's germline CDR1 is KGHSH and CDR2 LQKENI. The CDR3 has 14 residues. Trimming stripped 3 bases from V and 4 bases from J, with 13 bases between. The CDR3 region is CASSPAQGRYEQYF. The CDR3 bases are TGTGCCAGCTCACCGGCACAGGGCAGGTACGAGCAGTACTTC.

This chain uses TRBV4-2 with TRBJ1-2; 8 bases agree with TRBD1. The CDR3 runs to 15 residues. The V gene end was trimmed by 0 bases and the J gene end by 5 bases; junction bases not matched to a gene: 5. From germline, CDR1 is LGHNA and CDR2 YNFKEQ. CDR3 in DNA: TGTGCCAGCAGCCAAGAGGAAGGACAGGGATATGGCTACACCTTC. It yields the protein CASSQEEGQGYGYTF.

The chain recombines TRBV10-3 with TRBJ1-2; 9 nucleotides line up with TRBD1. V was pared by 7 bases and J by 0 bases, with 3 bases of the junction left unmatched. This CDR3 has 14 amino acids. Germline CDR1 and CDR2: ENHRY and SYGVKD. This CDR3 reads CAINRQGANYGYTF. Written as DNA, the CDR3 is TGTGCCATCAACCGACAGGGGGCTAACTATGGCTACACCTTC.

For this clone: Other DNA variants within this sample encode the same CDR3. This chain links TRBV2 with TRBJ1-5; 10 positions match TRBD1. Trimming at V came to 6 bases and at J to 0 bases, leaving 2 bases not matched to a gene. Per germline, CDR1 SNHLY and CDR2 FYNNEI. The CDR3 loop spans 15 amino acids. CDR3 loop: CASRGTGDSNQPQHF. In DNA form, the CDR3 reads TGTGCCAGCAGAGGGACAGGGGATAGCAATCAGCCCCAGCATTTT.

J is TRBJ2-1 and V is TRBV9, with 7 bases that match TRBD2. The V segment lost 0 bases and the J segment 5 bases; nucleotides outside the gene matches: 5. CDR1 and CDR2 from the germline V gene are SGDLS and YYNGEE. This CDR3 region has 15 residues. The CDR3 coding sequence is TGTGCCAGCAGCGTAGCGTCTAGCGGAGACAATGAGCAGTTCTTC. The encoded protein is CASSVASSGDNEQFF.

The chain combines TRBV3-1 (or the pseudogene TRBV3-2) with TRBJ2-3; tentative D call: TRBD2 (7 bases). Germline values: CDR1 LGHDT, CDR2 YNNKEL (reference sequence). V dropped 2 bases and J dropped 0 bases, with 21 bases sitting between them. This CDR3 is built from 19 residues. CDR3 sequence reads: CASSQFLSQGRESTDTQYF. For the CDR3, the DNA is TGTGCCAGCAGCCAATTCCTTTCCCAGGGGCGGGAGAGCACAGATACGCAGTATTTT.

The chain uses TRBV5-1 and TRBJ2-3; 9 bases agree with TRBD2. CDR1 is SGHRS and CDR2 is YFSETQ in the germline V gene. Trimming cost V 4 bases and J 6 bases; bases outside gene matches: 12. CDR3 length equals 16 residues. The CDR3: CASSPGGGELHDTQYF. CDR3 DNA sequence: TGCGCCAGCAGCCCGGGCGGGGGGGAGCTACACGATACGCAGTATTTT.

The rearrangement links TRBV7-8 to TRBJ2-7, with D perhaps matching TRBD2 (5 bases). With 1 base removed from V and 1 base from J, the gap between germline ends came to 8 bases. The CDR3 has 14 residues. Germline V gives CDR1 SGHVS, CDR2 FQNEAQ. CDR3 region: CASSLEEDSYEQYF. The CDR3 nucleotides are TGTGCCAGCAGCTTAGAGGAGGATTCCTACGAGCAGTACTTC.

The gene calls are TRBV10-3 and TRBJ2-1, with D unclear. CDR1 is ENHRY, CDR2 SYGVKD, per germline. Trimming left V 0 bases short and J 0 bases short, with 15 bases between. This CDR3 has 18 amino acids. The CDR3 reads CAISESIIAGSSYNEQFF. The CDR3 DNA sequence: TGTGCCATCAGTGAGTCGATCATCGCAGGCAGCTCCTACAATGAGCAGTTCTTC.

As regards this clone: The sample holds other DNA sequences that translate to the same CDR3. The chain joins TRBV5-1 to TRBJ2-7; D remains ambiguous. V dropped 0 bases and J dropped 4 bases, with 2 bases sitting between them. This CDR3 is 11 amino acids long. Per germline, CDR1 SGHRS and CDR2 YFSETQ. The CDR3 nucleotides are TGCGCCAGCAGCTTGGCATACGAGCAGTACTTC. Protein: CASSLAYEQYF.

The chain employs TRBV29-1 and TRBJ1-1, with TRBD1 matching 7 bases. Losses at the gene ends were 6 bases for V and 3 bases for J; bases not matched to a gene: 7. From germline, CDR1 is SQVTM and CDR2 ANQGSEA. The CDR3 has 13 residues. The CDR3 DNA is TGCAGCGTACACAAGGGGGCAGACACTGAAGCTTTCTTT. Its protein product is CSVHKGADTEAFF.

This chain connects TRBV1 to TRBJ2-1; the table's D call of TRBD1 was not tested on the DNA. TRBV1 is listed as a pseudogene. CDR3 size: 14 residues. Here the CDR3 reads CTSSATEGDNEQFF. Here the CDR3 DNA reads TGCACCAGCAGTGCAACCGAAGGGGACAATGAGCAGTTCTTC.

The chain joins TRBV5-1 to TRBJ2-3; 9 bases align to TRBD2. The V gene end was trimmed by 0 bases and the J gene end by 4 bases; junction bases not matched to a gene: 6. Germline V lookup: CDR1 SGHRS, CDR2 YFSETQ. The CDR3 covers 16 residues. The CDR3, as DNA: TGCGCCAGCAGCTTGGATGCGGGGGGGCGCTCAGATACGCAGTATTTT. Translated, it gives CASSLDAGGRSDTQYF. Full variable domain (outside the CDR3, taken from reference TRBV5-1 and TRBJ2-3): KAGVTQTPRYLIKTRGQQVTLSCSPISGHRSVSWYQQTPGQGLQFLFEYFSETQRNKGNFPGRFSGRQFSNSRSEMNVSTLELGDSALYLCASSLDAGGRSDTQYFGPGTRLTVL.

Note on this clone: Different DNA sequences within this sample yield the same CDR3. J is TRBJ1-1 and V is TRBV2; D may be TRBD1 (6 bases). Germline assignment: CDR1 SNHLY and CDR2 FYNNEI. The CDR3 length is 13 residues. The V gene lost 4 bases and the J gene lost 2 bases, with 8 bases spanning the gap. CDR3 sequence reads: CASSGTANTEAFF. The DNA for the CDR3 is TGTGCCAGCAGTGGGACAGCCAACACTGAAGCTTTCTTT.